Sequencing of this TCR beta chain was carried out in a study of pediatric ulcerative colitis. Data came from immunoSEQ multiplex PCR; TCRdb stores just in-frame clones and leaves some out. The sample includes about 64,000 clones, 75% to 85% of them seen just once. Overall study results and limits: In rectum, acute severe colitis had expanded clones and less diversity.

This clone has only a few counts. Its antigen is as yet unknown. V was pared by 2 bases and J by 3 bases, with 2 bases between. The germline V gene has CDR1 SGDLS and CDR2 YYNGEE. This CDR3 is built from 12 residues. The sample comprised blood. The receptor comes from a boy younger than 18 with moderate ulcerative colitis. The chain couples TRBV9 to TRBJ2-2; D gene unclear. CDR3 in DNA: TGTGCCAGCAGCGTTTACACCGGGGAGCTGTTTTTT. Its translation is CASSVYTGELFF.